A single sample gave rise to the 24 T cell receptor beta chains below, sequenced in a study of cytomegalovirus exposure and HLA in healthy donors. Vbeta (60) and Jbeta (13) primers were used in the PCR. Repertoires were generated with immunoSEQ multiplex PCR, while TCRdb's copy carries only in-frame clones and drops some. The profile shows 150,000 to 200,000 clones, around four fifths of them singletons. Sequencing was carried out using PBMCs. These receptor sequences come from a male donor in good health and CMV-seropositive.

The gene calls are TRBV15 and TRBJ2-2, with TRBD2 matching 10 bases. The CDR3 is 18 residues long. After removal of 0 bases from V and 11 bases from J, the junction contained 15 bases not matched to a gene. Germline CDR1 reads LNHNV; CDR2 reads YYDKDF (reference sequence). In DNA form, the CDR3 reads TGTGCCACCAGCAGAGAGATTCGCCTAGCGGGGGCCCCGGGTGAGCTGTTTTTT. Its translation: CATSREIRLAGAPGELFF.

This clone was counted a single time. The chain is built from TRBV19 and TRBJ1-2; possible D gene TRBD1, 5 bases. From germline, CDR1 is LNHDA and CDR2 SQIVND (reference sequence). The length of the CDR3 is 13 residues. V was shortened by 7 bases and J by 6 bases, with 15 bases between the two germline ends. CDR3 loop: CASTLGLVHGYTF. The DNA of the CDR3 is TGTGCCAGTACCCTGGGACTGGTCCATGGCTACACCTTC. Full variable domain (remainder filled in from reference TRBV19 and TRBJ1-2): DGGITQSPKYLFRKEGQNVTLSCEQNLNHDAMYWYRQDPGQGLRLIYYSQIVNDFQKGDIAEGYSVSREKKESFPLTVTSAQKNPTAFYLCASTLGLVHGYTFGSGTRLTVV.

The gene calls are TRBV5-1 and TRBJ2-3; 15 bases agree with TRBD2. CDR3 size: 16 residues. Germline CDR1 is SGHRS and CDR2 is YFSETQ. V shed 3 bases, J shed 2 bases, and the junction held 1 base outside the gene matches. The CDR3: CASSWTSGGATDTQYF. The CDR3 coding sequence is TGCGCCAGCAGCTGGACTAGCGGGGGGGCCACAGATACGCAGTATTTT.

This clone was counted once. The genes are TRBV18 and TRBJ1-4; tentative D call: TRBD1 (6 bases). Trimming took off 3 bases at V and 8 bases at J, with 13 bases between the two ends. Germline CDR1 reads KGHSH; CDR2 reads LQKENI. The CDR3 runs to 14 residues. The CDR3 DNA follows: TGTGCCAGCTCACCTACAGGGAAGGGGGAAAAACTGTTTTTT. It translates to CASSPTGKGEKLFF.

This chain joins TRBV10-1 and TRBJ1-1; D call uncertain. V gave up 7 bases and J gave up 7 bases, with 19 bases separating them. There are 14 residues in the CDR3. Germline V CDR1 and CDR2: WNHNN, SYGVQD (reference sequence). The CDR3: CASITVVSDYEAFF. The CDR3 nucleotides are TGCGCCAGCATAACAGTAGTGAGCGACTATGAAGCTTTCTTT.

This clone was counted only a few times. Other DNA sequences in the same sample also yield this CDR3. The rearrangement uses TRBV6-1 and TRBJ2-6, with D tentatively TRBD2 (6 bases). The V gene lost 0 bases and the J gene lost 3 bases, with 6 bases spanning the gap. Per germline, CDR1 MNHNS and CDR2 SASEGT. This CDR3 has 15 amino acids. In nucleotides, the CDR3 is TGTGCCAGCAGTGAAGCGGGGGGTGGGGCCAACGTCCTGACTTTC. This translates into CASSEAGGGANVLTF.

Only a few counts were recorded for this clone. The rearrangement uses TRBV4-3 and TRBJ2-3, with 9 bases identical to TRBD2. This CDR3 contains 15 residues. Germline V gives CDR1 LGHNA, CDR2 YSLEER. J was trimmed by 4 bases and V by 0 bases; bases with no gene match: 2. CDR3 sequence: CASSQDRGGADTQYF. The CDR3 coding sequence is TGCGCCAGCAGCCAAGATCGCGGGGGGGCAGATACGCAGTATTTT.

V and J are TRBV19 and TRBJ2-2; weak D call: TRBD2 (5 bases). Deletions cut 4 bases from V and 7 bases from J, with 34 bases between. The CDR3 contains 21 residues. Germline V lookup: CDR1 LNHDA, CDR2 SQIVND (reference sequence). The CDR3 here is CASSSRLGVVGPPRGFGELFF. DNA for the CDR3: TGTGCCAGTAGTAGTAGATTAGGAGTCGTAGGGCCTCCCCGAGGGTTCGGGGAGCTGTTTTTT.

The chain carries TRBV4-1 and TRBJ1-1; 9 bases are shared with TRBD1. The CDR3 sequence is 17 residues long. Trimming removed 1 base from V and 4 bases from J; junction bases left unmatched: 10. CDR1 is MGHRA, CDR2 YSYEKL, per germline. CDR3 residues: CASSQVLTGGVSTEAFF. CDR3 sequence (DNA): TGCGCCAGCAGCCAAGTACTGACAGGGGGTGTTAGCACTGAAGCTTTCTTT.

The chain is built from TRBV2 and TRBJ2-3, with 15 nucleotides matching TRBD2. The CDR3 has 17 residues. Looked up from germline, CDR1 is SNHLY and CDR2 is FYNNEI. V dropped 6 bases and J dropped 2; count of bases not matched to a gene: 6. CDR3 amino acids: CASRKGTSGGLTDTQYF. In nucleotides, the CDR3 is TGTGCCAGCAGGAAGGGGACTAGCGGGGGGCTCACAGATACGCAGTATTTT.

This rearrangement joins TRBV6-6 to TRBJ2-2; 8 nucleotides align to TRBD1. The CDR3 covers 15 residues. Germline CDR1 reads MNHNY; CDR2 reads SVGAGI (reference sequence). V lost 6 bases and J lost 3; bases outside the gene matches: 6. The CDR3 DNA is TGTGCCAGCAGACTCGGACAGGGTCACACCGGGGAGCTGTTTTTT. Translation gives CASRLGQGHTGELFF.

V and J are TRBV30 and TRBJ1-2; D gene ambiguous. The ends were cut back, 2 bases at V and 1 base at J, with 11 bases in the middle. Germline V gives CDR1 GTSNPN, CDR2 SVGIG (reference sequence). The CDR3 has 14 amino acids. CDR3 residues: CAWSTRAGNYGYTF. DNA of the CDR3: TGTGCCTGGAGTACCCGGGCGGGTAACTATGGCTACACCTTC.

The chain links TRBV7-9 to TRBJ1-1; D is ambiguous. Germline V gene sequence: CDR1 SEHNR, CDR2 FQNEAQ (reference sequence). V lost 5 bases and J lost 10, with 14 bases in between. This CDR3 comprises 12 residues. CDR3 protein: CASSRGEVRAFF. CDR3 in DNA: TGTGCCAGCAGCAGAGGTGAGGTTAGAGCTTTCTTT.

This clone was found once. This chain uses TRBV6-1 with TRBJ2-5; possibly TRBD2 for D (5 bases). The V end was cut by 7 bases, the J end by 5 bases, with 17 bases between. CDR1 is MNHNS, CDR2 SASEGT, per germline. The CDR3 is made up of 14 amino acids. Here the CDR3 reads CASTPGVFGETQYF. The CDR3 DNA is TGTGCCAGCACTCCCGGGGTTTTCGGGGAGACCCAGTACTTC.

The chain has TRBV11-2 and TRBJ2-3; D is unclear. The CDR3 covers 12 residues. The V gene lost 5 bases and the J gene lost 6 bases, with 9 bases spanning the gap. Germline lookup yields CDR1 SGHAT and CDR2 FQNNGV. CDR3 region: CASSPQRDTQYF. The CDR3 DNA is TGTGCCAGCAGCCCCCAGCGTGATACGCAGTATTTT. The whole variable domain, filled in from reference TRBV11-2 and TRBJ2-3, reads EAGVAQSPRYKIIEKRQSVAFWCNPISGHATLYWYQQILGQGPKLLIQFQNNGVVDDSQLPKDRFSAERLKGVDSTLKIQPAKLEDSAVYLCASSPQRDTQYFGPGTRLTVL.

The gene calls are TRBV5-5 and TRBJ1-5; D is perhaps TRBD1 (6 bases). Germline V gives CDR1 SGHKS, CDR2 YYEKEE (reference sequence). This CDR3 comprises 17 residues. V was cut by 4 bases and J by 1 base, with 18 bases left in between. The CDR3 protein is CASSLQYREGSNQPQHF. In DNA, the CDR3 is TGTGCCAGCAGCCTACAATACAGGGAAGGGAGCAATCAGCCCCAGCATTTT.

Remarks on this clone: Other DNA sequences of this sample code for an identical CDR3. The chain joins TRBV30 to TRBJ1-1; D ambiguous. Germline values: CDR1 GTSNPN, CDR2 SVGIG (reference sequence). CDR3 length: 13 amino acids. V was cut by 0 bases and J by 3 bases, with 8 bases left in between. The CDR3 DNA reads TGTGCCTGGAGTGTCGGTAGTTACACTGAAGCTTTCTTT. This translates into CAWSVGSYTEAFF.

This clone was detected only once. V is TRBV21-1 and J is TRBJ2-7; TRBD2 is taken as the D call from the table, unchecked against the DNA. TRBV21-1 is assigned pseudogene status. This CDR3 spans 15 amino acids. The CDR3 loop is CASSPTGTSAGEQYF. In DNA, the CDR3 is TGTGCCAGCAGCCCCACCGGGACTAGCGCAGGCGAGCAGTACTTC.

This chain connects TRBV7-9 to TRBJ1-2; 7 positions agree with TRBD1. Germline CDR1 SEHNR, CDR2 FQNEAQ (reference sequence). The CDR3 consists of 15 residues. V was clipped by 5 bases and J by 2 bases; unmatched bases: 8. The CDR3 sequence: CASSQWDSQNYGYTF. CDR3 bases: TGTGCCAGCAGCCAGTGGGACAGTCAAAACTATGGCTACACCTTC. Full variable domain (remainder filled in from reference TRBV7-9 and TRBJ1-2): DTGVSQNPRHKITKRGQNVTFRCDPISEHNRLYWYRQTLGQGPEFLTYFQNEAQLEKSRLLSDRFSAERPKGSFSTLEIQRTEQGDSAMYLCASSQWDSQNYGYTFGSGTRLTVV.

The chain uses TRBV6-6 and TRBJ1-5; D is ambiguous. Per the germline V gene, CDR1 is MNHNY and CDR2 is SVGAGI (reference sequence). Trimming left V 4 bases short and J 0 bases short, with 4 bases between. CDR3 length: 13 residues. The CDR3 loop reads CASSSNSNQPQHF. As DNA, the CDR3 is TGTGCCAGCAGTTCCAATAGCAATCAGCCCCAGCATTTT.

This clone was seen just once. V usage is TRBV4-1 and J usage is TRBJ1-2, with D possibly being TRBD1 (6 bases). CDR1 MGHRA and CDR2 YSYEKL come from the germline V gene. V lost 0 bases to trimming and J lost 6 bases, with 14 bases between them. The CDR3 has 15 amino acids. The CDR3: CASSQEGGPYDGYTF. Here the CDR3 DNA reads TGCGCCAGCAGCCAAGAGGGGGGGCCCTATGATGGCTACACCTTC.

This chain joins TRBV19 and TRBJ1-3, with D perhaps TRBD1 (5 bases). V was pared by 6 bases and J by 4 bases, with 16 bases between. Per germline, CDR1 LNHDA and CDR2 SQIVND (reference sequence). CDR3 length: 15 amino acids. The CDR3 here is CASRDPQGDGNTIYF. The CDR3 bases are TGTGCCAGTAGGGATCCTCAGGGTGACGGAAACACCATATATTTT.

In its sample, this clone was seen a few times. CDR3 amino acids: CASSPPRQGLITEAFF. Written as DNA, the CDR3 is TGTGCCAGCTCACCACCGAGACAGGGGTTGATCACTGAAGCTTTCTTT. V gene TRBV18 combines with J gene TRBJ1-1, with 8 bases aligning to TRBD1. CDR3 length equals 16 residues. V gave up 0 bases and J gave up 4 bases; unmatched junction bases: 7. Germline V lookup: CDR1 KGHSH, CDR2 LQKENI.

The chain links TRBV6-5 to TRBJ1-1; possible D gene TRBD1, 5 bases. Trimming shortened V by 0 bases and J by 4 bases, and 9 bases separated the two germline ends. The CDR3 totals 14 residues. CDR1 and CDR2 (germline): MNHEY, SVGAGI. The CDR3 spells CASSYSGAATEAFF. In DNA, the CDR3 is TGTGCCAGCAGTTACTCTGGGGCGGCCACTGAAGCTTTCTTT.